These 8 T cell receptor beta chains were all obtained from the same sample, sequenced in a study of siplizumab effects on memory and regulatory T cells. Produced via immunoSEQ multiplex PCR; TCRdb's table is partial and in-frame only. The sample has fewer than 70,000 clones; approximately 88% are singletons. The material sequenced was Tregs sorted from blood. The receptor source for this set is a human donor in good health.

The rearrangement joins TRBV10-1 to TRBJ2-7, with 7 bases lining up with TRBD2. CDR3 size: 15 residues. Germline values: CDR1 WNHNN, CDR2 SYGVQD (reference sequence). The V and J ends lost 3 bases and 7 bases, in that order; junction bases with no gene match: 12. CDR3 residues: CASSERRGSLREQYF. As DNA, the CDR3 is TGCGCCAGCAGTGAACGGCGCGGGAGCCTTCGAGAGCAGTACTTC.

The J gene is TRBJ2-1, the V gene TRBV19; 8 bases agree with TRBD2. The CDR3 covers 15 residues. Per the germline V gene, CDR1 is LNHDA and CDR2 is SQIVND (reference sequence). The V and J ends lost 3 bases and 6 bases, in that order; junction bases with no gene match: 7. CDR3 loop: CASSIPGRAANEQFF. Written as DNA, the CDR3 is TGTGCCAGTAGTATCCCCGGGAGGGCCGCCAATGAGCAGTTCTTC.

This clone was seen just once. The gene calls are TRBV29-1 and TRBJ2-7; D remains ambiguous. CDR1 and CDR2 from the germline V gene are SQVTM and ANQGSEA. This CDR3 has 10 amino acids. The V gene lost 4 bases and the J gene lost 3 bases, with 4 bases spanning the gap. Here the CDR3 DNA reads TGCAGCGTTGGGAGCTACGAGCAGTACTTC. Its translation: CSVGSYEQYF.

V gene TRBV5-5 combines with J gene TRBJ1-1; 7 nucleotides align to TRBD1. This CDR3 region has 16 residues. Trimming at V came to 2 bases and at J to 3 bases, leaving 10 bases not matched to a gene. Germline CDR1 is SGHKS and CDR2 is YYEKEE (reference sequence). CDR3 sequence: CASSFDFVQGHTEAFF. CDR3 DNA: TGTGCCAGCAGCTTCGATTTCGTACAGGGGCACACTGAAGCTTTCTTT.

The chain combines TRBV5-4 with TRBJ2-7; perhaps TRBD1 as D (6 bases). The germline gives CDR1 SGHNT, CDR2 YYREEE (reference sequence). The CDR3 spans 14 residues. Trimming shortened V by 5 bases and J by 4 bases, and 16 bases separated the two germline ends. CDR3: CASSFAGRGYEQYF. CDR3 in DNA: TGTGCCAGCAGTTTTGCAGGCAGGGGTTACGAGCAGTACTTC.

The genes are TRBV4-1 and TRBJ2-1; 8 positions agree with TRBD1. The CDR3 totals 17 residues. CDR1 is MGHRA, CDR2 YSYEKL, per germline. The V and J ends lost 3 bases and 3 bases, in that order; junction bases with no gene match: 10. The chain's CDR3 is CASSQFHGQGHYNEQFF. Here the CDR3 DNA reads TGCGCCAGCAGCCAGTTTCATGGACAGGGACACTACAATGAGCAGTTCTTC.

The DNA for the CDR3 is TGTGCCAGCAGCTTGGCGGGTGGGGTTCGCGAGCAGTACTTC. Its protein product is CASSLAGGVREQYF. The rearrangement joins TRBV5-6 to TRBJ2-7; no clear D. The germline gives CDR1 SGHDT, CDR2 YYEEEE. The CDR3 spans 14 residues. Between the trimmed V and J ends, which lost 0 bases and 6 bases, there was a span of 13 bases.

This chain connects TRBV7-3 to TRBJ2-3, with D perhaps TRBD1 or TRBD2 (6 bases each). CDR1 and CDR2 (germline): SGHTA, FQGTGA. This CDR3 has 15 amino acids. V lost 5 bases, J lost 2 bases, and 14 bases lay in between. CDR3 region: CASSLRGLATDTQYF. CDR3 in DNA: TGTGCCAGCAGCCTCCGGGGGCTAGCCACAGATACGCAGTATTTT.